The 19 T cell receptor beta chains in this list originate from one sample, sequenced in a study of cytomegalovirus exposure and HLA in healthy donors. The table came from immunoSEQ multiplex PCR; TCRdb's copy has only in-frame clones and leaves some out. The sample consists of 130,000 to 150,000 clones, about 89% of them appearing once. Material for sequencing was PBMCs. Source of these receptors: a woman between 18 and 30 years old in good health and CMV-seropositive.

The chain joins TRBV4-3 to TRBJ2-2; 16 nucleotides line up with TRBD2. The CDR3 covers 19 residues. CDR1 LGHNA and CDR2 YSLEER come from the germline V gene. Germline trimming cut 3 bases from V and 5 bases from J; bases unmatched to any gene: 9. The CDR3 DNA reads TGCGCCAGCAGCCACCCATCGGGACTAGCGGGAGGGGGGACCGGGGAGCTGTTTTTT. This sequence encodes CASSHPSGLAGGGTGELFF.

This rearrangement joins TRBV11-3 to TRBJ2-2, with TRBD1 matching over 8 bases. The germline CDR1 and CDR2 sequences are SGHNT and YENEEA. V gave up 5 bases and J gave up 7 bases; unmatched junction bases: 9. CDR3 length equals 15 residues. In nucleotides, the CDR3 is TGTGCCAGCAGCCCAGGGCAGGGGGCAGGCGGGGAGCTGTTTTTT. Translated: CASSPGQGAGGELFF. The full variable domain, rest sourced from reference TRBV11-3 and TRBJ2-2, is EAGVVQSPRYKIIEKKQPVAFWCNPISGHNTLYWYLQNLGQGPELLIRYENEEAVDDSQLPKDRFSAERLKGVDSTLKIQPAELGDSAVYLCASSPGQGAGGELFFGEGSRLTVL.

This CDR3 reads CASSLAVSNTGELFF. CDR3 nucleotides: TGCGCCAGCAGCTTGGCCGTCTCGAACACCGGGGAGCTGTTTTTT. J is TRBJ2-2 and V is TRBV5-1; unclear D gene. This CDR3 is built from 15 residues. V was pared by 0 bases and J by 0 bases, with 6 bases between. CDR1 is SGHRS and CDR2 is YFSETQ in the germline V gene.

J is TRBJ2-5 and V is TRBV5-8; weak D call: TRBD2 (5 bases). Trimming stripped 0 bases from V and 5 bases from J, with 8 bases between. The CDR3 is made up of 13 amino acids. Germline-derived CDR1 and CDR2 are SGHTS and YDEGEE. CDR3 sequence reads: CASSLDGGETQYF. The CDR3 DNA sequence: TGTGCCAGCAGCTTGGACGGCGGGGAGACCCAGTACTTC.

The sample holds one count of this clone. The rearrangement joins TRBV7-9 to TRBJ2-1; 10 bases match TRBD2. V lost 6 bases and J lost 2; bases outside the gene matches: 7. In germline, CDR1 is SEHNR, CDR2 FQNEAQ (reference sequence). The CDR3 totals 16 residues. The CDR3 bases are TGTGCCAGCAGGTACACTAGCGGGACGACCTACAATGAGCAGTTCTTC. This codes for CASRYTSGTTYNEQFF.

The CDR3 spells CASSPTSGNQETQYF. The DNA for the CDR3 is TGTGCCAGCAGTCCCACTAGCGGAAACCAAGAGACCCAGTACTTC. The chain links TRBV28 to TRBJ2-5; 8 nucleotides agree with TRBD2. From germline, CDR1 is MDHEN and CDR2 SYDVKM. V shed 5 bases, J shed 0 bases, and the junction held 5 bases outside the gene matches. The CDR3 has 15 amino acids.

The chain couples TRBV5-1 to TRBJ2-3; 7 bases agree with TRBD2. CDR3 length: 17 amino acids. Germline loops: CDR1 SGHRS, CDR2 YFSETQ. The J segment lost 5 bases and the V segment lost 4 bases, leaving 16 bases of the junction unmatched. The DNA for the CDR3 is TGCGCCAGCAGCCGGAGTCAGGCGGGAGTTGGGGGAGATACGCAGTATTTT. Encoded protein: CASSRSQAGVGGDTQYF.

The chain combines TRBV6-6 with TRBJ2-7; 14 bases match TRBD2. This CDR3 is built from 15 residues. CDR1 MNHNY and CDR2 SVGAGI come from the germline V gene (reference sequence). V lost 6 bases, J lost 6 bases, and 7 bases stayed unmatched. The CDR3 sequence: CASSYGTSGSSEQYF. Here the CDR3 DNA reads TGTGCCAGCAGCTACGGGACTAGCGGGAGCTCCGAGCAGTACTTC.

By sample share, this clone is medium-sized (0.01 to 0.1%). The genes are TRBV4-3 and TRBJ2-7, with TRBD1 identical over 12 bases. Trimming cost V 0 bases and J 6 bases; bases outside gene matches: 6. Germline CDR1 and CDR2: LGHNA and YSLEER. The CDR3 has 16 residues. CDR3 coding DNA: TGCGCCAGCAGCCAAGAGACTGGGACAGGGGGCCGCGAGCAGTACTTC. This encodes CASSQETGTGGREQYF.

The CDR3 region is CASSIVGGSNTEQFF. As DNA, the CDR3 is TGTGCCAGTAGTATCGTAGGGGGTAGCAATACTGAGCAGTTCTTC. V is TRBV19 and J is TRBJ2-1; tentative D call: TRBD1 (6 bases). The CDR3 sequence is 15 residues long. Germline V lookup: CDR1 LNHDA, CDR2 SQIVND (reference sequence). Deletions cut 3 bases from V and 9 bases from J, with 18 bases between. Together with reference TRBV19 and TRBJ2-1, the CDR3 gives the full variable domain: DGGITQSPKYLFRKEGQNVTLSCEQNLNHDAMYWYRQDPGQGLRLIYYSQIVNDFQKGDIAEGYSVSREKKESFPLTVTSAQKNPTAFYLCASSIVGGSNTEQFFGPGTRLTVL.

The chain employs TRBV2 and TRBJ2-5; D is perhaps TRBD2 (6 bases). Germline V lookup: CDR1 SNHLY, CDR2 FYNNEI. This CDR3 spans 14 amino acids. The V gene lost 7 bases and the J gene lost 1 base, with 13 bases spanning the gap. The CDR3 sequence: CASTAGMGQETQYF. In nucleotides, the CDR3 is TGTGCCAGCACGGCGGGAATGGGCCAAGAGACCCAGTACTTC. The complete variable domain, with remaining parts taken from reference TRBV2 and TRBJ2-5, reads EPEVTQTPSHQVTQMGQEVILRCVPISNHLYFYWYRQILGQKVEFLVSFYNNEISEKSEIFDDQFSVERPDGSNFTLKIRSTKLEDSAMYFCASTAGMGQETQYFGPGTRLLVL.

The chain has TRBV6-6 and TRBJ1-2; a weak D match, TRBD1 (5 bases). V lost 0 bases and J 4 bases, leaving 12 bases between the germline ends. The germline gives CDR1 MNHNY, CDR2 SVGAGI (reference sequence). The CDR3 has 15 residues. CDR3 sequence reads: CASSYSTQGGYGYTF. In DNA form, the CDR3 reads TGTGCCAGCAGTTACTCGACCCAGGGAGGCTATGGCTACACCTTC.

The table lists this clone with a count of one. The chain employs TRBV7-8 and TRBJ2-2; 7 positions agree with TRBD1. There are 14 residues in the CDR3. CDR1 is SGHVS and CDR2 is FQNEAQ in the germline V gene. The trim removed 5 bases at V and 3 bases at J, leaving 3 bases unmatched. CDR3 nucleotide sequence: TGTGCCAGCAGCATTACAGGGGACACCGGGGAGCTGTTTTTT. It codes for CASSITGDTGELFF.

This chain uses TRBV6-6 with TRBJ2-4; no clear D gene. CDR1 and CDR2 from the germline V gene are MNHNY and SVGAGI (reference sequence). Trimming took off 4 bases at V and 0 bases at J, with 10 bases between the two ends. The CDR3 spans 15 residues. CDR3 amino acids: CASSSPQRAKNIQYF. In DNA, the CDR3 is TGTGCCAGCAGTTCTCCTCAGCGAGCCAAAAACATTCAGTACTTC.

The V and J genes are TRBV27 and TRBJ2-3, with D maybe TRBD2 (7 bases). Trimming cost V 3 bases and J 1 base, with 20 bases left between them. This CDR3 comprises 18 residues. Germline V gives CDR1 MNHEY, CDR2 SMNVEV (reference sequence). In nucleotides, the CDR3 is TGTGCCAGCAGTTTCTTTCCCAATGGGGGGGGCCGCACAGATACGCAGTATTTT. It encodes CASSFFPNGGGRTDTQYF.

This chain links TRBV29-1 with TRBJ2-1, with TRBD2 matching over 11 bases. Germline CDR1 is SQVTM and CDR2 is ANQGSEA. CDR3 length: 15 residues. Trimming at V came to 4 bases and at J to 0 bases, leaving 2 bases not matched to a gene. The CDR3 region is CSVGTSGFSYNEQFF. As DNA, the CDR3 is TGCAGCGTTGGGACTAGCGGGTTCTCCTACAATGAGCAGTTCTTC.

The V gene is TRBV2, the J gene TRBJ2-7; D uncertain. Germline V lookup: CDR1 SNHLY, CDR2 FYNNEI. CDR3 size: 14 residues. Trimming left V 4 bases short and J 0 bases short, with 10 bases between. Here the CDR3 DNA reads TGTGCCAGCAGTGGACGAGAGGACTCCTACGAGCAGTACTTC. It translates to CASSGREDSYEQYF.

The chain couples TRBV7-9 to TRBJ2-2, with TRBD1 identical over 7 bases. V shed 1 base and J 5 bases; nucleotides not matched to a gene: 4. There are 15 residues in the CDR3. The germline gives CDR1 SEHNR, CDR2 FQNEAQ (reference sequence). Written as DNA, the CDR3 is TGTGCCAGCAGCTTAGAGGGGGCAGGGACCGGGGAGCTGTTTTTT. This codes for CASSLEGAGTGELFF. The full variable domain, its missing parts supplied by reference TRBV7-9 and TRBJ2-2, is DTGVSQNPRHKITKRGQNVTFRCDPISEHNRLYWYRQTLGQGPEFLTYFQNEAQLEKSRLLSDRFSAERPKGSFSTLEIQRTEQGDSAMYLCASSLEGAGTGELFFGEGSRLTVL.

This clone was seen once. The chain employs TRBV6-5 and TRBJ2-7; the D is unclear. Trimming left V 0 bases short and J 0 bases short, with 9 bases between. The CDR3 consists of 15 residues. Germline CDR1 MNHEY, CDR2 SVGAGI. CDR3 protein: CASSYSLQSSYEQYF. CDR3 bases: TGTGCCAGCAGTTACTCTCTACAGAGCTCCTACGAGCAGTACTTC.